This TCR beta chain was sequenced in a study of blood T cells in healthy people across ages. Findings of the study overall: Older age coincided with a roughly linear decline in TCR beta diversity per million T cells.

This CDR3 is built from 16 residues. V gave up 5 bases and J gave up 4 bases; unmatched junction bases: 9. Worth noting for this clonotype: What it binds is not known.

Together with a sample-barcoded 5' primer, a J-beta primer mix was included in a second PCR lasting about 7 to 11 cycles. From the 5' RACE reads, TCRdb called clonotypes with MiXCR, one entry per CDR3 protein. This sample has some 850,000 distinct CDR3 sequences, with roughly 24% found just once. These data also formed part of another study, on T cells of mothers and their children. That study adds: Related pairs of mothers and children showed slightly higher, non-significant overlap versus unrelated pairs.

The chain couples TRBV12-3 or TRBV12-4 to TRBJ2-3, with 10 nucleotides matching TRBD2. Sample: blood. The receptor comes from a boy aged 5-17 years in good health. In DNA form, the CDR3 reads TGTGCCAGCAGTCGCCCCACTAGCGGGGACGCAGATACGCAGTATTTT. Translating it yields CASSRPTSGDADTQYF.